This T cell receptor beta chain was captured by sequencing in a study of blood T cell repertoires in COVID-19. On the study more broadly: Researchers got acute and convalescent COVID-19 samples from the United States, Italy and Spain.

Germline CDR1 SEHNR, CDR2 FQNEAQ (reference sequence). J gave up 0 bases and V 7 bases, and 12 bases lay outside the gene matches. This CDR3 is built from 17 residues. The repertoire was sequenced with immunoSEQ multiplex PCR; TCRdb's copy has only in-frame clones and lacks some. The data show some 340,000 clones, around 83% seen once. What was sequenced was peripheral blood. The rearrangement uses TRBV7-9 and TRBJ1-3, with 7 bases lining up with TRBD1. The clonotype originates from a man younger than 45 with active or convalescent COVID-19. The DNA of the CDR3 is TGTGCCAGCACCCTAGGGGGCCCAGGGTTCTCTGGAAACACCATATATTTT. Its protein product is CASTLGGPGFSGNTIYF.